This T cell receptor beta chain is from a study of cytomegalovirus exposure and HLA in healthy donors. Study-wide points: Most of the CMV-associated TCR beta chains (in a later analysis) appeared to be HLA-restricted.

The CDR3 covers 14 residues. J gave up 10 bases and V 6 bases, and 12 bases lay outside the gene matches. The germline V gene has CDR1 SGHRS and CDR2 YFSETQ. Amplification used 60 Vbeta primers and 13 Jbeta primers. Sequenced by immunoSEQ multiplex PCR; TCRdb stores in-frame clones only, minus some. The sample has approximately 100,000 clones, over 60% seen once. Regarding this clone: Its target is not known.

This TCR derives from a female donor in good health and CMV-seronegative. The chain joins TRBV5-1 to TRBJ1-1; 10 nucleotides line up with TRBD1. What was sequenced was PBMCs. The CDR3 DNA follows: TGCGCCAGCAATCCGGGACAGGGGTTGTATGCAGCTTTCTTT. As protein: CASNPGQGLYAAFF.